The T cell receptor (beta chain) described here comes from a study of blood T cell repertoires in COVID-19. Background on the study: Samples representing acute and convalescent COVID-19 were sourced from the United States, Italy and Spain. Sources were T cells, B-cell-depleted T cells, or PBMCs; the material itself was cDNA or gDNA.

Original data processing: Reference gene primer amplification in the assay estimated nucleated cell counts. Sequenced by immunoSEQ multiplex PCR; TCRdb stores in-frame clones only, minus some. That table supplies the V and J calls and clone size; D and trimming were determined from the DNA. The table includes more than 200,000 clones, around four fifths detected once. The receptor was isolated from a woman in her 70s with active or convalescent COVID-19. The sample was peripheral blood.

In DNA, the CDR3 is TGTGCCAGCAGCTTAGGAGGCAGGGGCGCCTACAATGAGCAGTTCTTC. Translated: CASSLGGRGAYNEQFF. The chain is built from TRBV7-2 and TRBJ2-1, with D possibly matching TRBD1 (6 bases). V lost 1 base and J lost 2, with 12 bases in between. CDR3 size: 16 residues. Germline CDR1 reads SGHTA; CDR2 reads FQGNSA.